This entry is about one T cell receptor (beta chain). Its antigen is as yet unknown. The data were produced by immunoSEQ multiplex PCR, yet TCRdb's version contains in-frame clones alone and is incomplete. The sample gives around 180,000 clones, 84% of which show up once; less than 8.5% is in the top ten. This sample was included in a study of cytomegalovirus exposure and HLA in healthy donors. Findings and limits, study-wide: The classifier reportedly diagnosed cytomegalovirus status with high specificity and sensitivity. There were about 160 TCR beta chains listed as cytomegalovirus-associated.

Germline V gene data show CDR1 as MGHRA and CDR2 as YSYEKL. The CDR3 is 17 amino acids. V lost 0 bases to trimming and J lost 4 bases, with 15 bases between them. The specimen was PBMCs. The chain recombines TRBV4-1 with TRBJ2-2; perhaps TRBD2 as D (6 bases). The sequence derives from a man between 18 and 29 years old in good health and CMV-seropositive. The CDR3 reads CASSQDSLGGSTGELFF. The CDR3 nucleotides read TGCGCCAGCAGCCAAGATTCTCTGGGAGGCAGCACCGGGGAGCTGTTTTTT.